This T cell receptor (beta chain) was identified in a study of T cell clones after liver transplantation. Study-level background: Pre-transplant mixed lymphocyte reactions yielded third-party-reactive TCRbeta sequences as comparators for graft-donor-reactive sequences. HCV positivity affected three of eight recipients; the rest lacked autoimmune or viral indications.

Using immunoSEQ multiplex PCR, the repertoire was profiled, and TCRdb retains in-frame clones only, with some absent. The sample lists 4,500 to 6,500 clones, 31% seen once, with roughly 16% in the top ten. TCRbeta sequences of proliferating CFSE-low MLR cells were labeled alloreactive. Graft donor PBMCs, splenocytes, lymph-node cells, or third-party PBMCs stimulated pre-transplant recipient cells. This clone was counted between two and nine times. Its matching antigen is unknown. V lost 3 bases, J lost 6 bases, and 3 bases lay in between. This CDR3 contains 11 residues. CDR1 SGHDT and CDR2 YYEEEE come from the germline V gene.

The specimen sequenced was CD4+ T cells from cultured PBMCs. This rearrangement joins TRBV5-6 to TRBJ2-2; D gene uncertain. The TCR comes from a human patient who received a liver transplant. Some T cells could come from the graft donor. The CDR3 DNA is TGTGCCAGCAGCTATGCCGGGGAGCTGTTTTTT. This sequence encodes CASSYAGELFF.